The 16 T cell receptor beta chains given below trace back to one sample, sequenced in a study of blood T cell repertoires in COVID-19. Here immunoSEQ multiplex PCR was the method, and the copy in TCRdb shows in-frame clones only, minus some. The repertoire holds over 100,000 clones, with around three quarters as singletons. Sequenced material: peripheral blood. These receptors all come from a woman older than 75 with acute or convalescent COVID-19.

This sequence joins TRBV7-2 and TRBJ2-1; 8 bases map to TRBD1. The CDR3 runs 13 residues. Germline CDR1 and CDR2: SGHTA and FQGNSA. Trimming took 10 bases from V and 6 from J; bases not matched to a gene: 8. The CDR3 nucleotides read TGTGCCACCGGACAGGGAGGATTCAATGAGCAGTTCTTC. Translation: CATGQGGFNEQFF.

The table lists this clone with a few counts. The CDR3 loop is CASTSTDTQYF. In nucleotides, the CDR3 is TGTGCCAGCACTAGCACAGATACGCAGTATTTT. This sequence joins TRBV6-5 and TRBJ2-3; D remains ambiguous. Germline CDR1 and CDR2: MNHEY and SVGAGI. V lost 7 bases and J 0 bases, leaving 2 bases between the germline ends. The CDR3 covers 11 residues.

V is TRBV19 and J is TRBJ1-2; D perhaps matches TRBD1 (6 bases). With 5 bases removed from V and 0 bases from J, the gap between germline ends came to 10 bases. The CDR3 has 14 residues. The germline gives CDR1 LNHDA, CDR2 SQIVND (reference sequence). The DNA of the CDR3 is TGTGCCAGTAGTGCAGGGGCTACTAACTATGGCTACACCTTC. This translates into CASSAGATNYGYTF.

Only a few counts were recorded for this clone. The CDR3: CASVSRASYNEQFF. In DNA, the CDR3 is TGTGCCAGCGTCTCGAGGGCCTCCTACAATGAGCAGTTCTTC. The chain has TRBV6-5 and TRBJ2-1, with D possibly matching TRBD2 (5 bases). This CDR3 is 14 amino acids long. From germline, CDR1 is MNHEY and CDR2 SVGAGI. V shed 8 bases and J shed 0 bases, with 11 bases lying between them.

This chain uses TRBV5-1 with TRBJ1-6; D gene unclear. Germline V gives CDR1 SGHRS, CDR2 YFSETQ. Deletions cut 4 bases from V and 4 bases from J, with 12 bases between. The length of the CDR3 is 15 residues. CDR3: CASSPLGLYNSPLHF. CDR3 nucleotide sequence: TGCGCCAGCAGCCCGCTTGGACTTTATAATTCACCCCTCCACTTT.

The chain uses TRBV3-1 (or the pseudogene TRBV3-2) and TRBJ2-5; D gene unclear. V shed 0 bases and J shed 2 bases, with 7 bases lying between them. From germline, CDR1 is LGHDT and CDR2 YNNKEL (reference sequence). This CDR3 contains 14 residues. The CDR3 spells CASSQEPVQETQYF. The CDR3 nucleotides read TGTGCCAGCAGCCAAGAACCAGTACAAGAGACCCAGTACTTC.

This clone was detected once. The chain combines TRBV5-1 with TRBJ1-1, with D possibly matching TRBD1 (5 bases). Germline CDR1 reads SGHRS; CDR2 reads YFSETQ. Trimming stripped 0 bases from V and 0 bases from J, with 21 bases between. The CDR3 consists of 19 residues. The CDR3 loop is CASSLGRGGNTGLNTEAFF. CDR3 nucleotides: TGCGCCAGCAGCTTGGGGCGAGGCGGGAATACAGGCCTGAACACTGAAGCTTTCTTT.

This clone was seen more than once but under ten times. V and J are TRBV11-3 and TRBJ1-2, with D hard to call. The V end was cut by 6 bases, the J end by 9 bases, with 14 bases between. CDR3 length equals 12 residues. CDR1 SGHNT and CDR2 YENEEA come from the germline V gene. Written as DNA, the CDR3 is TGTGCCAGCAGACCTCTGAAACAGAGCTACACCTTC. Translated: CASRPLKQSYTF.

The chain links TRBV5-4 to TRBJ2-1; perhaps TRBD2 as D (7 bases). Per the germline V gene, CDR1 is SGHNT and CDR2 is YYREEE (reference sequence). The CDR3 is 14 amino acids. V was trimmed by 6 bases and J by 4 bases, leaving 14 bases between them. The CDR3 spells CASTLKGGYNEQFF. The DNA for the CDR3 is TGTGCCAGCACCTTAAAGGGGGGGTACAATGAGCAGTTCTTC.

This chain links TRBV3-1 (or the pseudogene TRBV3-2) with TRBJ2-3; 9 positions agree with TRBD1. Trimming cost V 8 bases and J 5 bases; bases outside gene matches: 2. The germline CDR1 and CDR2 sequences are LGHDT and YNNKEL (reference sequence). The CDR3 loop spans 12 amino acids. CDR3 DNA: TGTGCCAGCTCGACAGGGGGAGATACGCAGTATTTT. Its protein is CASSTGGDTQYF.

The chain carries TRBV5-4 and TRBJ2-7, with TRBD2 matching over 8 bases. The CDR3 consists of 16 residues. V shed 4 bases and J 3 bases; nucleotides not matched to a gene: 12. The germline gives CDR1 SGHNT, CDR2 YYREEE (reference sequence). The CDR3 is CASSLGEGSGGYEQYF. The CDR3 DNA follows: TGTGCCAGCAGCCTCGGGGAGGGCAGCGGGGGCTACGAGCAGTACTTC.

CDR3 coding DNA: TGTGCCACCAGTGATTCCGTCCGGGAGAATCAGCCCCAGCATTTT. It yields the protein CATSDSVRENQPQHF. The chain combines TRBV24-1 with TRBJ1-5; D gene uncertain. Trimming stripped 2 bases from V and 4 bases from J, with 11 bases between. CDR3 length: 15 residues. CDR1 KGHDR and CDR2 SFDVKD come from the germline V gene.

J is TRBJ2-7 and V is TRBV30; tentative D call: TRBD1 (6 bases). CDR1 and CDR2 from the germline V gene are GTSNPN and SVGIG (reference sequence). Trimming took off 2 bases at V and 2 bases at J, with 10 bases between the two ends. This CDR3 contains 13 residues. The CDR3 loop is CAWSIGGTYEQYF. The CDR3 DNA sequence: TGTGCCTGGAGTATAGGGGGAACCTACGAGCAGTACTTC.

The genes are TRBV28 and TRBJ1-5, with a weak D call TRBD1 (6 bases). Germline V gives CDR1 MDHEN, CDR2 SYDVKM. V gave up 6 bases and J gave up 5 bases, with 8 bases separating them. This CDR3 is built from 12 residues. CDR3 DNA sequence: TGTGCCAGCAGCCAGGGGTATCAGCCCCAGCATTTT. It specifies CASSQGYQPQHF.

J is TRBJ1-5 and V is TRBV7-2, with D possibly matching TRBD1 (6 bases). V was cut by 3 bases and J by 1 base, with 10 bases left in between. This CDR3 is 15 amino acids long. Germline V lookup: CDR1 SGHTA, CDR2 FQGNSA. The CDR3 here is CASSFSTGSNQPQHF. The CDR3 DNA reads TGTGCCAGCAGCTTTTCGACAGGAAGCAATCAGCCCCAGCATTTT.

The rearrangement uses TRBV10-2 and TRBJ2-3, with D possibly matching TRBD1 (6 bases). Germline V lookup: CDR1 WSHSY, CDR2 SAAADI. Trimming shortened V by 3 bases and J by 0 bases, and 10 bases separated the two germline ends. The CDR3 spans 15 residues. In DNA, the CDR3 is TGCGCCAGCAGTGACCGAGACAGGAGCACAGATACGCAGTATTTT. This gives the protein CASSDRDRSTDTQYF.